This TCR beta chain was captured in a study of T cell repertoires in breast cancer. The study's findings and limits: TRBV7 predominance in shared TCRs may reflect tumor recognition or mispriming. Tumor-free sentinel nodes shared only 1.5% to 2.5% of tumor TCRs; involved nodes shared over 6.5%. Approximately 17 TCR pairs shared by seven or more tumors were possibly tumor-specific.

Germline CDR1 and CDR2: SGHTA and FQGTGA. Counting both end residues, the CDR3 totals 13 amino acids. The expanded emulsion RT-PCR method captured paired alpha and beta chains from CD8+ T cells. During the second nested PCR, blocking oligonucleotides suppressed genes that were not paired. Each emulsion RT-PCR master mix held roughly 4,500-280,000 T cells with C-region, Stepout and V-region primers. MiXCR, run by TCRdb on the emulsion pairing reads, gives a single entry per CDR3 protein. The table shows fewer than 350 distinct CDR3 sequences, with around 29% occurring only once. A note on this clonotype: The antigen is unknown. This CDR3 is missing its conserved last phenylalanine or tryptophan, likely due to a read error. The limits of the CDR3 on the DNA are not certain, so only TCRdb's listed CDR3 is given.

The sample taken for sequencing was CD8+ T cells. The chain links TRBV7-3 to TRBJ1-2; the D call TRBD1 from the table was never checked on the DNA. This sequence was found in a pool of human donors with breast cancer or a healthy control (not recorded which). CDR3 residues: CACSLNGGYGCTL.